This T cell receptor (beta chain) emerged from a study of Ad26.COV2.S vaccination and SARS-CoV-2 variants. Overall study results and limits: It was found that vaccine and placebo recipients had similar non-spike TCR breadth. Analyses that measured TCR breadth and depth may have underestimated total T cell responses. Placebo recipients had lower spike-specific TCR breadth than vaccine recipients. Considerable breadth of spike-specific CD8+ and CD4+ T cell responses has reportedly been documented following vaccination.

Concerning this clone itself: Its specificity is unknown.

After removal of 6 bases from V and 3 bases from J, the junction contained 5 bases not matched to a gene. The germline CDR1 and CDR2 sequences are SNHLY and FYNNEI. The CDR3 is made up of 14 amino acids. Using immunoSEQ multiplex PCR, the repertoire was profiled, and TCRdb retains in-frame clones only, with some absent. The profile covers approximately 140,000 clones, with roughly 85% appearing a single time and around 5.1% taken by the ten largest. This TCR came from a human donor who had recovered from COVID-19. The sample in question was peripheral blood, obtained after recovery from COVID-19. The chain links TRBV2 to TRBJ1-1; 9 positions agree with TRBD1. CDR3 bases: TGTGCCAGCAGGCCAACAGGGGGCTACACTGAAGCTTTCTTT. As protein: CASRPTGGYTEAFF.